The rows below give T cell receptor beta chains drawn from one sample of a study of Tregs in tolerant kidney transplant recipients. TCRdb's table, derived via immunoSEQ multiplex PCR, lists solely in-frame clones and lacks some. The data contain around 30,000 clones, approximately 80% of them seen just once; the ten biggest clones take up about 2.2%. Their cognate antigens are unknown. Sequenced material: Tregs from blood cultured with allogeneic cells. The receptors were sampled from a human donor in good health. Each CDR3 is given with its conserved first and last residue. D genes are given only for firm matches. Clone size, where shown, is once, few, many, or a class for clones that have expanded.

D: TRBD1
J: TRBJ1-1
V: TRBV30
size: -
CDR3: CAWSVGQGGTEAFF
DNA: TGTGCCTGGAGTGTAGGGCAGGGGGGCACTGAAGCTTTCTTT

D: TRBD2
J: TRBJ2-3
V: TRBV7-9
size: -
CDR3: CASSFWGGTSTDTQYF
DNA: TGTGCCAGCAGCTTTTGGGGGGGAACTAGCACAGATACGCAGTATTTT

D: TRBD2
J: TRBJ2-7
V: TRBV7-2
size: once
CDR3: CASSLARLGLAGYEQYF
DNA: TGTGCCAGCAGCTTAGCTCGCTTAGGGCTAGCGGGGTACGAGCAGTACTTC

D: -
J: TRBJ1-2
V: TRBV7-9
size: -
CDR3: CASSPGGAAYGYTF
DNA: TGTGCCAGCAGCCCCGGCGGGGCAGCCTATGGCTACACCTTC

D: -
J: TRBJ2-6
V: TRBV7-8
size: -
CDR3: CASSPPTGSSGANVLTF
DNA: TGTGCCAGCAGCCCCCCCACAGGCTCCTCTGGGGCCAACGTCCTGACTTTC

D: -
J: TRBJ1-4
V: TRBV7-9
size: once
CDR3: CASTTMGGEGEKLFF
DNA: TGTGCCAGTACGACTATGGGGGGTGAAGGCGAAAAACTGTTTTTT

D: -
J: TRBJ2-7
V: TRBV5-1
size: -
CDR3: CASSFSGEGSEQYF
DNA: TGCGCCAGCAGCTTTTCGGGAGAGGGGTCCGAGCAGTACTTC

D: -
J: TRBJ2-5
V: TRBV7-2
size: -
CDR3: CASSAGGRRYQETQYF
DNA: TGTGCCAGCAGCGCAGGTGGTAGGCGATACCAAGAGACCCAGTACTTC

D: -
J: TRBJ1-2
V: TRBV20-1
size: -
CDR3: CSAVPLGGYTF
DNA: TGCAGTGCTGTTCCATTGGGGGGCTACACCTTC

D: -
J: TRBJ2-1
V: TRBV6-1
size: -
CDR3: CASNRDPRQNEQFF
DNA: TGTGCCAGCAACCGGGATCCCCGACAGAATGAGCAGTTCTTC

D: -
J: TRBJ2-6
V: TRBV5-1
size: -
CDR3: CASSLVGELGGANVLTF
DNA: TGCGCCAGCAGCTTGGTGGGGGAGTTGGGTGGGGCCAACGTCCTGACTTTC

D: -
J: TRBJ2-5
V: TRBV11-3
size: -
CDR3: CASSLDTPKETQYF
DNA: TGTGCCAGCAGCTTAGATACCCCTAAAGAGACCCAGTACTTC

D: -
J: TRBJ1-4
V: TRBV5-1
size: -
CDR3: CASSDRGSNEKLFF
DNA: TGCGCCAGCAGCGATAGGGGATCTAATGAAAAACTGTTTTTT

D: TRBD1
J: TRBJ1-5
V: TRBV2
size: -
CDR3: CASRDRGLSNQPQHF
DNA: TGTGCCAGCAGAGACAGGGGGCTATCCAATCAGCCCCAGCATTTT

D: -
J: TRBJ2-1
V: TRBV7-9
size: -
CDR3: CASSHPPSVDEQFF
DNA: TGTGCCAGCAGCCACCCGCCCTCGGTCGATGAGCAGTTCTTC

D: -
J: TRBJ2-3
V: TRBV11-2
size: -
CDR3: CASSQGLARNEDTQYF
DNA: TGTGCCAGCAGCCAGGGTCTCGCACGGAACGAGGATACGCAGTATTTT

D: -
J: TRBJ1-1
V: TRBV7-2
size: -
CDR3: CASSLVVGSTEAFF
DNA: TGTGCCAGCAGCTTAGTAGTCGGAAGTACTGAAGCTTTCTTT

D: TRBD1
J: TRBJ1-6
V: TRBV7-2
size: -
CDR3: CASSEWTGRQSPLHF
DNA: TGTGCCAGCAGCGAATGGACAGGGAGGCAATCACCCCTCCACTTT

D: TRBD2
J: TRBJ2-5
V: TRBV6-6
size: -
CDR3: CASRLAGLETQYF
DNA: TGTGCCAGCAGGCTAGCGGGTCTGGAGACCCAGTACTTC

D: -
J: TRBJ2-2
V: TRBV5-1
size: few
CDR3: CASSWINTGELFF
DNA: TGCGCCAGCAGCTGGATTAACACCGGGGAGCTGTTTTTT

D: TRBD2
J: TRBJ2-1
V: TRBV5-4
size: -
CDR3: CASSFAGGTYNEQFF
DNA: TGTGCCAGCAGCTTCGCGGGGGGAACCTACAATGAGCAGTTCTTC

D: -
J: TRBJ1-2
V: TRBV12-5
size: -
CDR3: CASGTPPRDGTYNYGYTF
DNA: TGTGCTAGTGGTACCCCTCCCCGGGACGGGACTTATAACTATGGCTACACCTTC

D: -
J: TRBJ2-3
V: TRBV7-2
size: -
CDR3: CASSLAGGRGTDTQYF
DNA: TGTGCCAGCAGCTTAGCGGGGGGGCGAGGGACAGATACGCAGTATTTT

D: TRBD2
J: TRBJ2-2
V: TRBV4-2
size: -
CDR3: CASSQERGLAASNTGELFF
DNA: TGTGCCAGCAGCCAAGAGAGGGGACTAGCGGCTTCGAACACCGGGGAGCTGTTTTTT

D: -
J: TRBJ1-3
V: TRBV19
size: once
CDR3: CASSNPSGSGGNTIYF
DNA: TGTGCCAGTAGTAACCCTTCAGGGAGTGGTGGAAACACCATATATTTT

D: TRBD1
J: TRBJ1-6
V: TRBV11-2
size: -
CDR3: CASSHQGGSPLHF
DNA: TGTGCCAGCAGCCATCAGGGGGGCTCACCCCTCCACTTT

D: TRBD2
J: TRBJ2-1
V: TRBV29-1
size: -
CDR3: CSVTLGLVNEQFF
DNA: TGCAGCGTAACCCTGGGACTAGTTAATGAGCAGTTCTTC

D: -
J: TRBJ2-7
V: TRBV7-2
size: -
CDR3: CASSLTSYEQYF
DNA: TGTGCCAGCAGCCTGACCTCCTACGAGCAGTACTTC

D: -
J: TRBJ1-6
V: TRBV2
size: -
CDR3: CASLKDGGSPLHF
DNA: TGTGCCAGCTTGAAGGACGGCGGATCACCCCTCCACTTT

D: -
J: TRBJ1-2
V: TRBV14
size: medium-sized
CDR3: CASSLVGGVRGYTF
DNA: TGTGCCAGCAGCCTCGTCGGGGGGGTACGAGGCTACACCTTC

D: -
J: TRBJ2-7
V: TRBV10-3
size: -
CDR3: CAISAQGTYEQYF
DNA: TGTGCCATCAGTGCCCAGGGTACGTACGAGCAGTACTTC

D: -
J: TRBJ2-3
V: TRBV4-2
size: once
CDR3: CASSQDREGSADTQYF
DNA: TGTGCCAGCAGCCAAGATCGAGAGGGGTCCGCAGATACGCAGTATTTT

D: -
J: TRBJ2-7
V: TRBV6-1
size: -
CDR3: CASTRDHNTYEQYF
DNA: TGTGCCAGCACTAGGGACCACAACACCTACGAGCAGTACTTC

D: -
J: TRBJ1-2
V: TRBV6-5
size: -
CDR3: CASSYDANYGYTF
DNA: TGTGCCAGCAGTTACGACGCTAACTATGGCTACACCTTC

D: -
J: TRBJ2-3
V: TRBV19
size: -
CDR3: CASSIMGSTDTQYF
DNA: TGTGCCAGTAGTATAATGGGTAGCACAGATACGCAGTATTTT

D: -
J: TRBJ1-1
V: TRBV18
size: -
CDR3: CASSPGQNTEAFF
DNA: TGTGCCAGCTCACCGGGACAGAACACTGAAGCTTTCTTT

D: -
J: TRBJ2-7
V: TRBV2
size: few
CDR3: CASSELGGSGEQYF
DNA: TGTGCCAGCAGTGAATTAGGCGGGTCCGGCGAGCAGTACTTC

D: -
J: TRBJ1-2
V: TRBV28
size: -
CDR3: CASSLKGYGYTF
DNA: TGTGCCAGCAGTTTAAAAGGGTACGGCTACACCTTC

D: -
J: TRBJ2-1
V: TRBV12-2
size: -
CDR3: CASRLDRQHEQFF
DNA: TGTGCAAGTCGCTTAGATAGGCAACATGAGCAGTTCTTC